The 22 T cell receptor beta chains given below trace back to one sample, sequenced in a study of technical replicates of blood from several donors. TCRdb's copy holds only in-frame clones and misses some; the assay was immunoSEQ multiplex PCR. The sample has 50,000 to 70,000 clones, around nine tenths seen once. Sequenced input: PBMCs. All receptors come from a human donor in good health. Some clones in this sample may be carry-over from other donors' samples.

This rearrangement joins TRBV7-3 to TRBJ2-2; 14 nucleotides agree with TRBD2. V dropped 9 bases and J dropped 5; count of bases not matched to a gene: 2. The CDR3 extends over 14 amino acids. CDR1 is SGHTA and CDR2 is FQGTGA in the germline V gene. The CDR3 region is CASRLAGGTGELFF. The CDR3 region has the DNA TGTGCCAGTAGACTAGCGGGGGGGACCGGGGAGCTGTTTTTT.

The CDR3 sequence: CASSSQGGGTEAFF. The DNA of the CDR3 is TGTGCCAGCAGCTCCCAGGGGGGTGGCACTGAAGCTTTCTTT. The chain uses TRBV7-2 and TRBJ1-1, with 7 bases identical to TRBD1. V lost 4 bases to trimming and J lost 4 bases; unmatched junction nucleotides: 6. Germline CDR1 reads SGHTA; CDR2 reads FQGNSA. The CDR3 length is 14 residues.

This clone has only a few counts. The DNA for the CDR3 is TGTGCCAGCAGCCAAGAACCGGGGATAGCGGGAGGAGAGACCCAGTACTTC. This translates into CASSQEPGIAGGETQYF. V usage is TRBV4-2 and J usage is TRBJ2-5; 10 bases agree with TRBD2. In germline, CDR1 is LGHNA, CDR2 YNFKEQ. V dropped 0 bases and J dropped 4; count of bases not matched to a gene: 8. This CDR3 spans 17 amino acids.

DNA of the CDR3: TGCGCCAGCAGCCAGGACCCGACTAGCGGCTACAATGAGCAGTTCTTC. Its protein is CASSQDPTSGYNEQFF. J is TRBJ2-1 and V is TRBV5-1; 9 bases map to TRBD2. CDR3 length equals 16 residues. V lost 4 bases and J lost 3; bases outside the gene matches: 8. Germline V gene sequence: CDR1 SGHRS, CDR2 YFSETQ.

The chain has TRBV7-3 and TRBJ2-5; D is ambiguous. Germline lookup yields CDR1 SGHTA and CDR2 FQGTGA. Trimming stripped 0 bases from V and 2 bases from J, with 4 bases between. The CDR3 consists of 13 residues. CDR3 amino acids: CASSLTRQETQYF. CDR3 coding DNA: TGTGCCAGCAGCTTAACGAGGCAAGAGACCCAGTACTTC.

CDR3 bases: TGTGCCAGCAGCGCTAGCGGGGTTGTCTACAATGAGCAGTTCTTC. Amino acids: CASSASGVVYNEQFF. The chain carries TRBV7-9 and TRBJ2-1; TRBD2 aligns across 9 bases. Per germline, CDR1 SEHNR and CDR2 FQNEAQ (reference sequence). V lost 5 bases and J lost 3; bases outside the gene matches: 5. The CDR3 is made up of 15 amino acids.

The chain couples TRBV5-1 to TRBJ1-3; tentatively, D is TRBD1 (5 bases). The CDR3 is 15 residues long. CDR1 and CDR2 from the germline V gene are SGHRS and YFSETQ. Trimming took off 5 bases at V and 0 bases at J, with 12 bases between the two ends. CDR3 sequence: CASRFDSTSGNTIYF. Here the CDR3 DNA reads TGCGCCAGCAGATTTGACAGCACCTCTGGAAACACCATATATTTT.

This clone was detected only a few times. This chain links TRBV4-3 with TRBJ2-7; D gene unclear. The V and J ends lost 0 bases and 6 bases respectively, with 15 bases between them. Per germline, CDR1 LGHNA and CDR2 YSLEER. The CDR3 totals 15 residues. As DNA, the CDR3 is TGCGCCAGCAGCCAAGAGAGAACCAGGTTAAGCGAGCAGTACTTC. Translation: CASSQERTRLSEQYF.

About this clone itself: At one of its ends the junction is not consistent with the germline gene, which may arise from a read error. The CDR3 loop reads CASSFRTGFGTF. The CDR3 nucleotides are TGTGCCAGCAGCTTCCGGACAGGGTTTGGGACCTTC. The chain is built from TRBV5-6 and TRBJ2-4; 8 positions match TRBD1. Germline CDR1 reads SGHDT; CDR2 reads YYEEEE. This CDR3 is 12 amino acids long.

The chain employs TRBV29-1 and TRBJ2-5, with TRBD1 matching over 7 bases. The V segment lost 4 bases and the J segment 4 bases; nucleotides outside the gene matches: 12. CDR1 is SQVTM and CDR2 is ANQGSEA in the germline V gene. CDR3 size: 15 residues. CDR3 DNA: TGCAGCGTTGCCGGGACAGAGATGGTCGGAGAGACCCAGTACTTC. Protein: CSVAGTEMVGETQYF. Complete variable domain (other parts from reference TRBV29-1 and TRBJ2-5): SAVISQKPSRDICQRGTSLTIQCQVDSQVTMMFWYRQQPGQSLTLIATANQGSEATYESGFVIDKFPISRPNLTFSTLTVSNMSPEDSSIYLCSVAGTEMVGETQYFGPGTRLLVL.

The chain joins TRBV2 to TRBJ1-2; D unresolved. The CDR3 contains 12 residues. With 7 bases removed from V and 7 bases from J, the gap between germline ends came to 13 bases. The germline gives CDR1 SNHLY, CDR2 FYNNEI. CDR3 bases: TGTGCCAGCAAGGTGGGAGTAGGTGGCTACACCTTC. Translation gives CASKVGVGGYTF.

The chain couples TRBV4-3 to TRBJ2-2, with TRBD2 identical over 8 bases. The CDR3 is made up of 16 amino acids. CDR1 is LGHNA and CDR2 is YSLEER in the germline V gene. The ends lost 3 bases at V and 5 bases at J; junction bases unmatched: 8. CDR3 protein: CASSQESGRLTGELFF. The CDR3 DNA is TGCGCCAGCAGCCAGGAAAGCGGGAGATTGACCGGGGAGCTGTTTTTT.

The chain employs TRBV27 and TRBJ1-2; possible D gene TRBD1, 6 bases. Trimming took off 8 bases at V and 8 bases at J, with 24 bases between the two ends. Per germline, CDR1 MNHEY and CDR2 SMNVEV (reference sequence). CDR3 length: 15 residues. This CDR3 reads CASRTPRGGALGYTF. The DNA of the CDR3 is TGTGCCAGCCGTACTCCCCGGGGGGGGGCTCTGGGCTACACCTTC.

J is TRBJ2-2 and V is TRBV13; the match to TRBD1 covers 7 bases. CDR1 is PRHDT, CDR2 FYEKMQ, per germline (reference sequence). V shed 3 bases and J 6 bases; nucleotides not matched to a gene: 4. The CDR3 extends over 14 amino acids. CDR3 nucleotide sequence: TGTGCCAGCAGCTTCGACACAGGGGCCGGGGAGCTGTTTTTT. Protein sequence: CASSFDTGAGELFF.

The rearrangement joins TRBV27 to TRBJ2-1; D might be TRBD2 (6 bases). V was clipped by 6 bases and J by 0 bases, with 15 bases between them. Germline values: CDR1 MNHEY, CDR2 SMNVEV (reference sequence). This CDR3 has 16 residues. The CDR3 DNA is TGTGCCAGCAGAAAGTGGGGGGTCAGCTCCTACAATGAGCAGTTCTTC. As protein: CASRKWGVSSYNEQFF.

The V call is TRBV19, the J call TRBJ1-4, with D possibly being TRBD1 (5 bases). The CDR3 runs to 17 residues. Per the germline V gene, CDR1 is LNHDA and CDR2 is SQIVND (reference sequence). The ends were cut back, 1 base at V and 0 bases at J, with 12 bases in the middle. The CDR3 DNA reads TGTGCCAGTAGTATAGGGGGGGGTGCCGCAACTAATGAAAAACTGTTTTTT. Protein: CASSIGGGAATNEKLFF.

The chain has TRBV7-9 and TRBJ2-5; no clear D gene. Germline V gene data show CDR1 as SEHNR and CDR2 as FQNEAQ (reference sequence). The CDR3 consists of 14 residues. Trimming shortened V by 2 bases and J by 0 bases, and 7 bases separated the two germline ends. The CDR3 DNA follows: TGTGCCAGCAGCTTACGCCTAGACCAAGAGACCCAGTACTTC. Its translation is CASSLRLDQETQYF.

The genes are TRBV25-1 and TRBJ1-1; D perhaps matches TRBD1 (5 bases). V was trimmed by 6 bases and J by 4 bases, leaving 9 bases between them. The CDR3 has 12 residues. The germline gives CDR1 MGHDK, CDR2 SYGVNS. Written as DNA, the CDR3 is TGTGCCAGCAGGTGGCAGGGCACTGAAGCTTTCTTT. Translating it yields CASRWQGTEAFF.

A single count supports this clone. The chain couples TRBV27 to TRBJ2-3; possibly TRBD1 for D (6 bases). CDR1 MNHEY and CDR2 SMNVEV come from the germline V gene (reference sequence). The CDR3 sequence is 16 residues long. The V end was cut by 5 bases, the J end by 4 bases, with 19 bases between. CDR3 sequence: CASSPRWGPRADTQYF. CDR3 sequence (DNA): TGTGCCAGCAGTCCCCGGTGGGGGCCCCGGGCAGATACGCAGTATTTT.

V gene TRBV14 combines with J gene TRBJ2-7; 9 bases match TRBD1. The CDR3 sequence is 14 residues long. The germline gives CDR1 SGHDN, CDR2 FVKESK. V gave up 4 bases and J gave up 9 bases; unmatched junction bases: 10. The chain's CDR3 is CASSPGTGQPGQYF. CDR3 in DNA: TGTGCCAGCAGCCCCGGGACAGGGCAACCCGGGCAGTACTTC.

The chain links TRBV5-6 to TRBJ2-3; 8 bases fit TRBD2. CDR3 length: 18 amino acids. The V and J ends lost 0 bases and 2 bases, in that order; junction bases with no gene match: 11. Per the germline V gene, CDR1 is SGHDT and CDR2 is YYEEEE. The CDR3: CASSLAGIRGGYTDTQYF. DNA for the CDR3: TGTGCCAGCAGCTTGGCCGGTATACGGGGGGGATACACAGATACGCAGTATTTT. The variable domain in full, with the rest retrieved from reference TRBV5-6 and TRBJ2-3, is DAGVTQSPTHLIKTRGQQVTLRCSPKSGHDTVSWYQQALGQGPQFIFQYYEEEERQRGNFPDRFSGHQFPNYSSELNVNALLLGDSALYLCASSLAGIRGGYTDTQYFGPGTRLTVL.

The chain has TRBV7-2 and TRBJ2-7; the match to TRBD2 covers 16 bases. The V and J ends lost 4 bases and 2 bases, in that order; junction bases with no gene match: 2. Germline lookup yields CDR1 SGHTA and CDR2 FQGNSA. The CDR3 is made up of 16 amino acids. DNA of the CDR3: TGTGCCAGCAGCTGGGGGACTAGCGGGGGGGCCTACGAGCAGTACTTC. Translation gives CASSWGTSGGAYEQYF.